These 14 T cell receptor beta chains were sequenced from one sample in a study of CD8+ T cells in alopecia areata. Regarding treatment: oral pan-JAK inhibitor, 5-10 mg twice daily. Extracted from the samples, RNA was reverse transcribed into cDNA to serve as the sequencing template. The assay was immunoSEQ multiplex PCR, and TCRdb's table has in-frame clones only and misses some. In the table there are more than 200,000 clones, around 65% of which are singletons. The material sequenced was CD4+ T cells sorted from blood, taken at week 44, from a patient treated with tofacitinib. These TCRs come from a human donor with alopecia areata.

The rearrangement joins TRBV29-1 to TRBJ1-1; D is perhaps TRBD1 (6 bases). The V and J ends lost 6 bases and 7 bases respectively, with 12 bases between them. Germline CDR1 is SQVTM and CDR2 is ANQGSEA. The length of the CDR3 is 11 residues. This CDR3 reads CSVAGTLEAFF. The DNA for the CDR3 is TGCAGCGTCGCCGGGACACTTGAAGCTTTCTTT.

The V and J genes are TRBV29-1 and TRBJ1-1; D may be TRBD1 (6 bases). Trimming left V 6 bases short and J 5 bases short, with 13 bases between. Germline V CDR1 and CDR2: SQVTM, ANQGSEA. The CDR3 is 12 residues long. CDR3 DNA: TGCAGCGTCGTCAAGGGGGGAACTGAAGCTTTCTTT. This sequence encodes CSVVKGGTEAFF. Based on the CDR3 plus reference TRBV29-1 and TRBJ1-1, the full variable domain is SAVISQKPSRDICQRGTSLTIQCQVDSQVTMMFWYRQQPGQSLTLIATANQGSEATYESGFVIDKFPISRPNLTFSTLTVSNMSPEDSSIYLCSVVKGGTEAFFGQGTRLTVV.

This rearrangement joins TRBV7-6 to TRBJ2-1; 7 bases are shared with TRBD2. J lost 4 bases, V lost 5 bases, and 5 bases had no gene match. This CDR3 has 14 amino acids. CDR1 is SGHVS and CDR2 is FNYEAQ in the germline V gene. CDR3 loop: CASSEPGLYNEQFF. The CDR3 coding sequence is TGTGCCAGCAGCGAACCGGGACTATACAATGAGCAGTTCTTC.

This chain connects TRBV27 to TRBJ1-2; TRBD1 matches at 7 bases. The CDR3 has 14 amino acids. Looked up from germline, CDR1 is MNHEY and CDR2 is SMNVEV (reference sequence). Trimming at V came to 4 bases and at J to 8 bases, leaving 10 bases not matched to a gene. The CDR3: CASSSYRDRGGYTF. CDR3 coding DNA: TGTGCCAGCAGTTCCTACCGGGACAGAGGGGGCTACACCTTC.

This clone showed up just a few times. The CDR3 is CASSTQGASGANVLTF. Here the CDR3 DNA reads TGTGCCAGCAGCACACAGGGGGCGAGTGGGGCCAACGTCCTGACTTTC. The J gene is TRBJ2-6, the V gene TRBV7-2; 9 bases are a match to TRBD1. Trimming at V came to 5 bases and at J to 3 bases, leaving 5 bases not matched to a gene. Germline-derived CDR1 and CDR2 are SGHTA and FQGNSA. The CDR3 runs to 16 residues.

The CDR3 DNA follows: TGTGCCAGCAGCCTCCCACTGGGAGAAAAACTGTTTTTT. Its protein product is CASSLPLGEKLFF. The chain recombines TRBV7-3 with TRBJ1-4, with D unresolved. Germline CDR1 is SGHTA and CDR2 is FQGTGA. V was clipped by 5 bases and J by 8 bases, with 12 bases between them. The CDR3 has 13 amino acids.

The chain uses TRBV4-3 and TRBJ1-2, with a weak D call TRBD1 (6 bases). The CDR3 is 15 amino acids. Germline assignment: CDR1 LGHNA and CDR2 YSLEER. Trimming cost V 4 bases and J 6 bases, with 18 bases left between them. In nucleotides, the CDR3 is TGCGCCAGCAGCCCACGGACAGAAATTATCAATGGCTACACCTTC. Amino acids: CASSPRTEIINGYTF.

This clone has more than one count but fewer than ten. The rearrangement joins TRBV2 to TRBJ2-1; D gene unclear. Germline loops: CDR1 SNHLY, CDR2 FYNNEI. This CDR3 contains 15 residues. V was shortened by 11 bases and J by 0 bases, with 17 bases between the two germline ends. DNA for the CDR3: TGTGCCTCATCCACCCCCATTAGCTCCTACAATGAGCAGTTCTTC. This translates into CASSTPISSYNEQFF. The full variable domain, completed using reference TRBV2 and TRBJ2-1, is EPEVTQTPSHQVTQMGQEVILRCVPISNHLYFYWYRQILGQKVEFLVSFYNNEISEKSEIFDDQFSVERPDGSNFTLKIRSTKLEDSAMYFCASSTPISSYNEQFFGPGTRLTVL.

This clone was counted between two and nine times. This rearrangement joins TRBV6-1 to TRBJ2-1; D not certain. The CDR3 sequence is 16 residues long. Germline assignment: CDR1 MNHNS and CDR2 SASEGT. V lost 3 bases and J 10 bases, leaving 22 bases between the germline ends. CDR3 bases: TGTGCCAGCAGTGACGTTTCTTTGGTCGGGCTGCGGGAGCAGTTCTTC. Translation gives CASSDVSLVGLREQFF.

CDR3 DNA sequence: TGTGCCTTCTCGCCCGACGGCAATCAGCCCCAGCATTTT. Protein sequence: CAFSPDGNQPQHF. This chain connects TRBV30 to TRBJ1-5, with D uncertain. This CDR3 has 13 residues. V lost 7 bases and J 2 bases, leaving 12 bases between the germline ends. Germline V gene data show CDR1 as GTSNPN and CDR2 as SVGIG (reference sequence).

The chain couples TRBV10-2 to TRBJ2-7, with 10 bases aligning to TRBD2. The CDR3 consists of 14 residues. Germline loops: CDR1 WSHSY, CDR2 SAAADI. J lost 6 bases, V lost 5 bases, and 7 bases had no gene match. CDR3 nucleotide sequence: TGCGCCAGCAGTCTCGCTAGCGGGGGCTCCGAGCAGTACTTC. This sequence encodes CASSLASGGSEQYF.

The chain links TRBV25-1 to TRBJ1-6; D is possibly TRBD1 (5 bases). Germline V CDR1 and CDR2: MGHDK, SYGVNS. CDR3 length equals 14 residues. V was shortened by 3 bases and J by 8 bases, with 11 bases between the two germline ends. CDR3 in amino acids: CASSEPGTDSPLHF. The CDR3 DNA is TGTGCCAGCAGTGAGCCGGGGACGGATTCACCCCTCCACTTT.

The count of this clone is one. The V and J genes are TRBV2 and TRBJ2-2; 7 bases map to TRBD1. Trimming cost V 8 bases and J 1 base; bases outside gene matches: 1. The germline V gene has CDR1 SNHLY and CDR2 FYNNEI. The CDR3 has 13 residues. In DNA, the CDR3 is TGTGCCAGCGGGACAGAGAACACCGGGGAGCTGTTTTTT. Its translation is CASGTENTGELFF. Drawing the rest from reference TRBV2 and TRBJ2-2, the complete variable domain is EPEVTQTPSHQVTQMGQEVILRCVPISNHLYFYWYRQILGQKVEFLVSFYNNEISEKSEIFDDQFSVERPDGSNFTLKIRSTKLEDSAMYFCASGTENTGELFFGEGSRLTVL.

The CDR3 is CASSSNRVGYTEAFF. CDR3 nucleotide sequence: TGCGCCAGCAGCTCTAACAGGGTGGGGTACACTGAAGCTTTCTTT. This chain joins TRBV5-1 and TRBJ1-1; the D gene is possibly TRBD1 (6 bases). The CDR3 length is 15 residues. Germline CDR1 reads SGHRS; CDR2 reads YFSETQ. Between the trimmed V and J ends, which lost 3 bases and 3 bases, there was a span of 15 bases. The variable domain in full, with the rest retrieved from reference TRBV5-1 and TRBJ1-1, is KAGVTQTPRYLIKTRGQQVTLSCSPISGHRSVSWYQQTPGQGLQFLFEYFSETQRNKGNFPGRFSGRQFSNSRSEMNVSTLELGDSALYLCASSSNRVGYTEAFFGQGTRLTVV.